This T cell receptor beta chain came from a study of a mutant IDH1 vaccine in newly diagnosed glioma. Study details: Visit V12 was at week 35; visit V13 was at week 47.

Germline values: CDR1 MNHEY, CDR2 SMNVEV (reference sequence). The CDR3 is made up of 16 amino acids. V was clipped by 0 bases and J by 3 bases; unmatched bases: 8. The time point is: week 35, safety follow-up. Each vaccine dose was 300 ug of mutant IDH1 20-mer peptide, with topical imiquimod. The sample holds one count of this clone. The antigen remains unidentified. Repertoires were generated with immunoSEQ multiplex PCR, while TCRdb's copy carries only in-frame clones and drops some. The sample lists just over 65,000 clones, 84% occurring once. The chain links TRBV27 to TRBJ2-7; 7 nucleotides line up with TRBD2. Sequencing was performed on PBMCs, taken from a glioma patient whose treatment included an IDH1 peptide vaccine. This sequence originates from a man aged 18-30 years with glioma. CDR3 sequence (DNA): TGTGCCAGCAGTTTATCTGAATGGGGGGGACTCTACGAGCAGTACTTC. It specifies CASSLSEWGGLYEQYF.